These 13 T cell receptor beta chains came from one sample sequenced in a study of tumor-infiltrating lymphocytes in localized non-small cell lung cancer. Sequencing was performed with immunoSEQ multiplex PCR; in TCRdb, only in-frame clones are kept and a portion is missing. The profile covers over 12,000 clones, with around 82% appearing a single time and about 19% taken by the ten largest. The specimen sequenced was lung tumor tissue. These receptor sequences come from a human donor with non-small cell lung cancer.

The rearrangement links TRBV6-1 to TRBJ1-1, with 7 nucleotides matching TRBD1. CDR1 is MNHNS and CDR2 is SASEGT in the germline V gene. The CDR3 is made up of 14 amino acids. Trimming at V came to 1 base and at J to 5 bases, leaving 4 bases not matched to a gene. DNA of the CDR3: TGTGCCAGCAGTGAAGGACAGGGAGAAACTGAAGCTTTCTTT. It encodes CASSEGQGETEAFF.

The CDR3 coding sequence is TGTGCCAGCAGTTGGGGGGGACAAAACACCGGGGAGCTGTTTTTT. This translates into CASSWGGQNTGELFF. The V and J genes are TRBV28 and TRBJ2-2; D possibly corresponds to TRBD2 (7 bases). The CDR3 contains 15 residues. Trimming cost V 4 bases and J 2 bases, with 11 bases left between them. CDR1 and CDR2 (germline): MDHEN, SYDVKM.

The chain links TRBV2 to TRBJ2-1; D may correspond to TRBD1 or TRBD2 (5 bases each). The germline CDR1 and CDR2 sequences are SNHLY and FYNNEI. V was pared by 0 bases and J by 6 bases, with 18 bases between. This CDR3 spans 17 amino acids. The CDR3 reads CASSEAMRPGLPNEQFF. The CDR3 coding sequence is TGTGCCAGCAGTGAAGCCATGCGTCCGGGGCTGCCCAATGAGCAGTTCTTC.

The CDR3 here is CASSPSSGRGGYTF. The CDR3 DNA reads TGCGCCAGCAGCCCCTCGTCGGGACGCGGGGGCTACACCTTC. The V gene is TRBV5-1, the J gene TRBJ1-2; possible D gene TRBD1, 5 bases. Looked up from germline, CDR1 is SGHRS and CDR2 is YFSETQ. Trimming took 4 bases from V and 8 from J, leaving 18 bases between them. CDR3 length equals 14 residues.

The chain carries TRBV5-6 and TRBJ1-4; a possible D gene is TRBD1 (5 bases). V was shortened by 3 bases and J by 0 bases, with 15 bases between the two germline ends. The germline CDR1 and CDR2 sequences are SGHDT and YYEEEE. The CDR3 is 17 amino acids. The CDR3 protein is CASSWTSGHATNEKLFF. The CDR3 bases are TGTGCCAGCAGCTGGACCTCAGGGCATGCAACTAATGAAAAACTGTTTTTT.

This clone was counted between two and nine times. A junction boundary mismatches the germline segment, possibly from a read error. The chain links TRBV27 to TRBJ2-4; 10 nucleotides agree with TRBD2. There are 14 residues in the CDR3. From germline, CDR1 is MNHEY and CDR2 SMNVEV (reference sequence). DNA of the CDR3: TGTGCCAGTAGTTCCGCCGGGACTAGCGACATTCAGTACTTC. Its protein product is CASSSAGTSDIQYF.

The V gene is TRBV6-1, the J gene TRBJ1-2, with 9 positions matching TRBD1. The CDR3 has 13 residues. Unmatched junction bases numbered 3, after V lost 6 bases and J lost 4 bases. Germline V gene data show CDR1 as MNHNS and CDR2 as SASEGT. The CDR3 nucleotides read TGTGCCAGCAGGGGACAGGGATCCTATGGCTACACCTTC. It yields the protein CASRGQGSYGYTF.

CDR3 sequence reads: CASRMPLLGEKLFF. The CDR3 DNA follows: TGTGCCAGCAGAATGCCGCTCTTGGGTGAAAAACTGTTTTTT. V gene TRBV28 combines with J gene TRBJ1-4; no definite D call. The germline CDR1 and CDR2 sequences are MDHEN and SYDVKM. This CDR3 region has 14 residues. V was pared by 6 bases and J by 7 bases, with 15 bases between.

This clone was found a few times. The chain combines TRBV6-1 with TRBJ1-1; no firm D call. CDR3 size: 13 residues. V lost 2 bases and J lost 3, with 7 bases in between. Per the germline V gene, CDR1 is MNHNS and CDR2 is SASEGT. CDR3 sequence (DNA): TGTGCCAGCAGTGAAAACCGGGACACTGAAGCTTTCTTT. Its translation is CASSENRDTEAFF.

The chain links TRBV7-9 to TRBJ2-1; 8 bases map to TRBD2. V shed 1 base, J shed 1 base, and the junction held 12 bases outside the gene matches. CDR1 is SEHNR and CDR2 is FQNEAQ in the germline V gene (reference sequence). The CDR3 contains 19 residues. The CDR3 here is CASSLGRGGEAVSYNEQFF. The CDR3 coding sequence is TGTGCCAGCAGCTTAGGACGGGGGGGGGAGGCCGTGTCCTACAATGAGCAGTTCTTC.

In DNA, the CDR3 is TGTGCCAGCAGTTTTAGCCCGACCGACAATGAGCAGTTCTTC. Its protein is CASSFSPTDNEQFF. The chain couples TRBV7-3 to TRBJ2-1; the D is unclear. The CDR3 spans 14 residues. Per the germline V gene, CDR1 is SGHTA and CDR2 is FQGTGA. V dropped 6 bases and J dropped 5 bases, with 14 bases sitting between them.

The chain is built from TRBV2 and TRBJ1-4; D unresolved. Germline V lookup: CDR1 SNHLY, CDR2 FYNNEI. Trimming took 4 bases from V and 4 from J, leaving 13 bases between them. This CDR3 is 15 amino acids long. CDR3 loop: CASSAGGVYNEKLFF. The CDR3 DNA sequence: TGTGCCAGCAGTGCGGGCGGGGTCTATAATGAAAAACTGTTTTTT.

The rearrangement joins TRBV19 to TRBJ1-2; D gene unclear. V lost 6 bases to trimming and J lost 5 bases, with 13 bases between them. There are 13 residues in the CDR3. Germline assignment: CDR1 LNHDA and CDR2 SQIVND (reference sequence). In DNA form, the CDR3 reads TGTGCCAGTAGGCGCGAGGTAGAGTATGGCTACACCTTC. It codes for CASRREVEYGYTF.